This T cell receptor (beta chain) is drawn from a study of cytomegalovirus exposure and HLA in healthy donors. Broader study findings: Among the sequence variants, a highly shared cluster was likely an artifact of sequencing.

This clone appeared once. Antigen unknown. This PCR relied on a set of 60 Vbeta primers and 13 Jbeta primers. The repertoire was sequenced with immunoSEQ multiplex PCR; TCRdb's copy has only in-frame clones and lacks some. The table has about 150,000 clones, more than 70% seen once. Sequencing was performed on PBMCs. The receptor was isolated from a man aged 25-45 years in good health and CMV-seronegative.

In DNA form, the CDR3 reads TGCGCCAGCAGCACAACAAACGAGCAGTACTTC. Translated, it gives CASSTTNEQYF. V and J are TRBV5-1 and TRBJ2-7; no clear D gene. Trimming stripped 4 bases from V and 5 bases from J, with 7 bases between. CDR1 and CDR2 (germline): SGHRS, YFSETQ. The CDR3 loop spans 11 amino acids.